These T cell receptor beta chains were read from a single sample in a study of beta chain features in type 1 diabetes. Here immunoSEQ multiplex PCR was the method, and the copy in TCRdb shows in-frame clones only, minus some. The sample includes some 150,000 clones, about 10% seen only once; the top ten take 1% to 1.5%. The specimen sequenced was naive CD4+ T cells from blood. These receptors were taken from a young man in good health. CDR3s include the opening cysteine and the closing phenylalanine or tryptophan. The order of the fields is clone size, D gene, J gene, V gene, CDR3 DNA, CDR3 protein. D genes are given only for firm matches. Where a row states a size, it is once, few, many or the class of an expanded clone; other rows omit it.

few . TRBJ2-6 TRBV4-3 TGCGCCAGCAGCCAAGAGGCAGGGGTCGGGGCCAACGTCCTGACTTTC CASSQEAGVGANVLTF
few . TRBJ1-2 TRBV9 TGTGCCAGCAGCCCGCGGCGGGGGGCCGTGGAAGGCTACACCTTC CASSPRRGAVEGYTF
. TRBD2 TRBJ2-7 TRBV6-1 TGTGCCAGCAGTGCAACTAGCGGGGGGGCCTACGAGCAGTACTTC CASSATSGGAYEQYF
few . TRBJ2-7 TRBV27 TGTGCCAGCAGTGCCCCTGACAAGTACGAGCAGTACTTC CASSAPDKYEQYF
few TRBD1 TRBJ1-5 TRBV7-2 TGTGCCAGCAGCCTAGAAGGGACAGGGGCTAGCAATCAGCCCCAGCATTTT CASSLEGTGASNQPQHF
. . TRBJ2-7 TRBV18 TGTGCCAGCTCACCACCGTCGAAGGGGGCCTACGAGCAGTACTTC CASSPPSKGAYEQYF
. . TRBJ2-5 TRBV7-3 TGTGCCAGCAACGAGGGGGATTCGCTCCAAGAGACCCAGTACTTC CASNEGDSLQETQYF
. TRBD2 TRBJ2-7 TRBV6-1 TGTGCCAGCAGTACCACCGGGACTAGCTCCTACGAGCAGTACTTC CASSTTGTSSYEQYF
few TRBD1 TRBJ2-7 TRBV7-2 TGTGCCAGCAGCCCCCGAGGGGGCAGGGCGGGCCACGAGCAGTACTTC CASSPRGGRAGHEQYF
. TRBD2 TRBJ2-1 TRBV6-5 TGTGCCAGCAGTTTATGGACTAGTAGCTCCTACAATGAGCAGTTCTTC CASSLWTSSSYNEQFF
. . TRBJ1-6 TRBV6-5 TGTGCCAGCAGTTACTCGGCGGATGGAAGGGGTTCACCCCTCCACTTT CASSYSADGRGSPLHF
few . TRBJ2-7 TRBV2 TGTGCCAGCAGCAAAGGGGCCTCGTCCTACGAGCAGTACTTC CASSKGASSYEQYF
. . TRBJ1-2 TRBV6-5 TGTGCCAGCAGACCAGGGGAGAGCCGGGGCTACACCTTC CASRPGESRGYTF
few TRBD1 TRBJ1-2 TRBV18 TGTGCCAGCTCTCCAGGGACAGAGTATGGCTACACCTTC CASSPGTEYGYTF
. . TRBJ1-4 TRBV7-9 TGTGCCAGCAGCCCAACGAATGGGGGCGGAGATGAAAAACTGTTTTTT CASSPTNGGGDEKLFF
few TRBD1 TRBJ2-1 TRBV19 TGTGCCAGTACCTTATTGGGGACAGGGGCGTTCGGTGAGCAGTTCTTC CASTLLGTGAFGEQFF
. . TRBJ2-7 TRBV7-2 TGTGCCAGCAGCTTAACCAGGAACTACGAGCAGTACTTC CASSLTRNYEQYF
. . TRBJ1-5 TRBV18 TGTGCCAGCTCACCACCCCTGGGGCAGGATAGCAATCAGCCCCAGCATTTT CASSPPLGQDSNQPQHF
few TRBD1 TRBJ1-5 TRBV2 TGTGCCAGCAGCCCACAGGGGGTTAGCAATCAGCCCCAGCATTTT CASSPQGVSNQPQHF
few . TRBJ1-2 TRBV5-5 TGTGCCAGCAGGAGACAGAGGACTAACTATGGCTACACCTTC CASRRQRTNYGYTF
. TRBD1 TRBJ2-5 TRBV5-4 TGTGCCAGCAGCCCCGGGACAGGGGGACTTTTGGAGACCCAGTACTTC CASSPGTGGLLETQYF
. TRBD2 TRBJ2-3 TRBV9 TGTGCCAGCAGCGTAGGGCTAGCGGGGGGCCGCACAGATACGCAGTATTTT CASSVGLAGGRTDTQYF
. . TRBJ1-3 TRBV28 TGTGCCAGCAGTCAGGGCGGACCAAACACCATATATTTT CASSQGGPNTIYF
few . TRBJ1-2 TRBV9 TGTGCCAGCAGCGTGGGAGGGGGGGGAGATTATGGCTACACCTTC CASSVGGGGDYGYTF
. TRBD1 TRBJ1-2 TRBV30 TGTGCCTGGAGTGAGGGACAGGGAGATGGCTACACCTTC CAWSEGQGDGYTF
few . TRBJ1-2 TRBV18 TGTGCCAGCTCACCGGACACTAACTATGGCTACACCTTC CASSPDTNYGYTF
. TRBD2 TRBJ2-5 TRBV18 TGTGCCAGCTCACCGCTCCGGACTAGCCAAGAGACCCAGTACTTC CASSPLRTSQETQYF
many TRBD1 TRBJ1-2 TRBV29-1 TGCAGCTCATCAGGACAGGGCTATGGCTACACCTTC CSSSGQGYGYTF
. . TRBJ1-5 TRBV6-5 TGTGCCAGCAGTTACGGAGAAAATCAGCCCCAGCATTTT CASSYGENQPQHF
. TRBD2 TRBJ2-1 TRBV4-1 TGCGCCAGCAGCCAGGGAGGGGCCAATGAGCAGTTCTTC CASSQGGANEQFF
. . TRBJ2-4 TRBV5-8 TGTGCCAGCAGCTTGAGGCAGGGAGGCATTCAGTACTTC CASSLRQGGIQYF
. . TRBJ2-3 TRBV4-1 TGCGCCAGCAGCCCACTTACGAACACACACGGGGATACGCAGTATTTT CASSPLTNTHGDTQYF
many TRBD2 TRBJ2-3 TRBV9 TGTGCCAGCAGCGTCGGACTAGCGGGGAGGGATACGCAGTATTTT CASSVGLAGRDTQYF
. TRBD1 TRBJ2-3 TRBV7-3 TGTGCCAGCAGCTTCAGGACAGGCGCAACAGATACGCAGTATTTT CASSFRTGATDTQYF
. . TRBJ2-6 TRBV18 TGTGCCAGCTCACCAACGGGAGTGCAGGCTGGGAACACGGCTGGGGCCAACGTCCTGACTTTC CASSPTGVQAGNTAGANVLTF
. . TRBJ2-7 TRBV5-6 TGTGCCAGCAGCTTGGAGACACCAATCTACGAGCAGTACTTC CASSLETPIYEQYF
few TRBD1 TRBJ2-4 TRBV5-1 TGCGCCAGCAGACAGAACACCCCAGGGGGCGACATTCAGTACTTC CASRQNTPGGDIQYF